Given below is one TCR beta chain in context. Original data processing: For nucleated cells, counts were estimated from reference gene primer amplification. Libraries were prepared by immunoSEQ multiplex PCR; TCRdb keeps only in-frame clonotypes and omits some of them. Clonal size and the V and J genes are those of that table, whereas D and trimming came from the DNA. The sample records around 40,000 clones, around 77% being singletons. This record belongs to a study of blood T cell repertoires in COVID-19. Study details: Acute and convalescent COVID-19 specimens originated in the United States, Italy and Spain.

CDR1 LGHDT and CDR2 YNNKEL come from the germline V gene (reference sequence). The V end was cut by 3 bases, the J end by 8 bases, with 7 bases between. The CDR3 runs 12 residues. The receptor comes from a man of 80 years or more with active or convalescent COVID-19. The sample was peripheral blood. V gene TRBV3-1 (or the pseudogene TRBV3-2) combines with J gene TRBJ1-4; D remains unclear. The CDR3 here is CASSQTREKLFF. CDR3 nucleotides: TGTGCCAGCAGCCAGACACGCGAAAAACTGTTTTTT.